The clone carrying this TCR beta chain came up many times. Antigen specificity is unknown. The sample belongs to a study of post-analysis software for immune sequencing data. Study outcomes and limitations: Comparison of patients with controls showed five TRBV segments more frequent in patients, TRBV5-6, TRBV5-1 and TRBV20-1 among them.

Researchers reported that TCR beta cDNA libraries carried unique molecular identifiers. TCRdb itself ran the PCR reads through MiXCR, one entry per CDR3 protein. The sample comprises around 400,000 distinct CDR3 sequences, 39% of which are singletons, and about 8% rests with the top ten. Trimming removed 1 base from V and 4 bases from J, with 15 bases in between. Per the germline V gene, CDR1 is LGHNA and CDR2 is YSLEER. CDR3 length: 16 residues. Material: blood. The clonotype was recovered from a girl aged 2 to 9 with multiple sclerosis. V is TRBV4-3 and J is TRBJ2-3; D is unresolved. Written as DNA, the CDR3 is TGCGCCAGCAGCCAAGGGTCGAGGATATCAGCAGATACGCAGTATTTT. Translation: CASSQGSRISADTQYF.